This record covers a single TCR beta chain. Its target is not known. Each CDR3 protein is one row after TCRdb ran MiXCR on the 5' RACE reads. In the table there are some 1,700,000 distinct CDR3 sequences, about 32% of which are singletons. This sample was included in a study of identical twins. General observations from the study: In monozygotic twins, models underestimated the sharing of out-of-frame TCR alpha. Insertions ran lower in abundant cord blood beta clonotypes, though not in memory repertoires.

The sequencing input was cord blood. The receptor comes from a newborn girl in good health.

The CDR3 reads CASSRRPGLVSSGELFF. The CDR3 DNA is TGTGCCAGCAGTCGACGGCCGGGACTAGTTTCATCCGGGGAGCTGTTTTTT. The chain joins TRBV7-8 to TRBJ2-2; 8 bases agree with TRBD2. Per germline, CDR1 SGHVS and CDR2 FQNEAQ. V lost 6 bases to trimming and J lost 6 bases; unmatched junction nucleotides: 15. The CDR3 spans 17 residues.